This TCR beta chain appears in the sequencing data of a study of identical twins (dated by TCRdb to 2016 to 2018). With respect to the entire study: To test whether fetal clonotypes persist, the study used deep sequencing on TCR alpha and beta repertoires from monozygotic twins, unrelated adults of various ages, and cord blood. To rule out contamination, the twin experiments were replicated at different times with different library preparation protocols. Overall results and qualifications from the work: In monozygotic twins, recombination models systematically underestimated out-of-frame TCR alpha sharing, but the models matched the sharing seen between unrelated individuals. Invariant T cells such as MAIT and iNKT could partly confound zero-insertion analyses, although diverse VJ usage argued against such confounding for most clonotypes. The excess sharing between twins in beta out-of-frame sequences was weaker because fewer shared sequences reduced the signal-to-noise ratio. Because the same donors could not be followed over many years, conclusions were based on cross-sectional statistical analysis. Abundant cord blood beta clonotypes carried fewer insertions; young adult naive repertoires showed a weaker similar trend, while memory repertoires showed none. Compared with coincidental sharing between unrelated individuals, an excess of low generation-probability sequences was observed among out-of-frame TCR alpha sequences shared between twins.

Every donor was a healthy Caucasian. CDR1 and CDR2 were assigned from the germline V gene as LGHNA and YNFKEQ. A distance of 26 bases separates the germline ends of V and J, which lose 4 bases and 11 bases respectively. The CDR3, from cysteine to phenylalanine, totals 17 residues. Kept here is only the CDR3 DNA, which spans 51 bases and is read in frame from base 1. This clonotype was seen a few times. Which antigen it targets is not known. Per-base quality was not reported, and no clone a single base away is much larger than it. Receptor libraries were prepared by 5' RACE. Sequencing took place on an Illumina HiSeq 2000. A universal primer binding site was introduced by template switching, and a unique molecular identifier was present in the final cDNA, enabling accurate counting of TCR cDNA molecules. Specific primers in the conserved constant-segment region were used to synthesize first-strand cDNA for the TCR alpha and beta chains. To control for contamination, each cDNA library was double barcoded with a SMART-Mk sample barcode plus Illumina barcodes. TruSeq adapter sequences and Illumina sample barcodes were added in two successive PCR steps. The Illumina HiSeq platform was used with custom primers to sequence TCR alpha and beta cDNA libraries. The authors processed their data as follows. MiGEC processed the raw reads to extract unique molecular identifiers, while MiXCR was used to determine the CDR3 positions. For each individual, recombination models were inferred using an EM algorithm with the repgenHMM and IGoR tools. The tcR package in R was used for shared clonotype analysis, with sharing normalized by the product of cloneset sizes. To study raw recombination free of thymic and clonal selection effects, out-of-frame nonproductive sequences were analyzed. TCRdb trimmed public reads at Q25 via fastp, called clones via MiXCR and kept in-frame beta chains. Rows matching on CDR3 protein sequence are summarized as one entry with the most common DNA and genes. For this entry, the V and J calls and clone size follow TCRdb and not the study's own pipeline. Here the sample has 1.5 million to 2 million distinct CDR3 sequences; about 32% occur a single time. The biggest ten clones account for approximately 0.25% of the sample.

This TCR was recovered from a newborn girl in good health. Specimen: cord blood. Here the chain combines TRBV4-2 and TRBJ1-4; the D segment could be TRBD1, given 5 matching bases. The nucleotide sequence reads TGTGCCAGCAGCCTAGCGCCGGGTGCGGGGGAAGGGGAGAAACTGTTTTTT. Protein translation: CASSLAPGAGEGEKLFF.